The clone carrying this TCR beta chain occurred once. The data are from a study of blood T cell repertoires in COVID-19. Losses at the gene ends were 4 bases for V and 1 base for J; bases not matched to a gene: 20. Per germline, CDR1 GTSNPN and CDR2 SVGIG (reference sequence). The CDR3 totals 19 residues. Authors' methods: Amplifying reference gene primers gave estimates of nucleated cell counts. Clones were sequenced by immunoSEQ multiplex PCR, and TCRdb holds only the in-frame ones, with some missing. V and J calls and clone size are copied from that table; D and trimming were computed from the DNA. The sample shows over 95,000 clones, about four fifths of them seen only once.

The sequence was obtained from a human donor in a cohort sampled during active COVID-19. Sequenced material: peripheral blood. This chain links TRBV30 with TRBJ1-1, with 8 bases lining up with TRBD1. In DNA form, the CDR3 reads TGTGCCTGGATCCGCGGCTTGGGGACAGGCTATTTTACGAACACTGAAGCTTTCTTT. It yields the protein CAWIRGLGTGYFTNTEAFF.